This T cell receptor (beta chain) was captured in a study of shared clonotypes between healthy human individuals. It was at deep level that the assay was run. Measured with immunoSEQ multiplex PCR; TCRdb has only the in-frame clones, and not every one. The sample holds some 740,000 clones, 85% to 95% seen once. Terminally differentiated effector memory CD45RA+ cells were excluded from the naive CD8 cells, which were CD45RO-negative and positively selected for CCR7. Input material: naive CD8+ T cells sorted from blood. The receptor was isolated from a man aged 25-45 years in good health.

The CDR3 spells CASSDGVGVQPQHF. In DNA form, the CDR3 reads TGTGCCAGCAGTGACGGAGTTGGGGTTCAGCCCCAGCATTTT. This rearrangement joins TRBV2 to TRBJ1-5, with no clear D. Trimming took off 3 bases at V and 6 bases at J, with 12 bases between the two ends. Germline lookup yields CDR1 SNHLY and CDR2 FYNNEI. The CDR3 has 14 residues.